These T cell receptor beta chains were read from a single sample in a study of shared clonotypes between healthy human individuals. The repertoire was sequenced with immunoSEQ multiplex PCR; TCRdb's copy has only in-frame clones and lacks some. In the table there are under 1,100,000 clones, around 76% of which are singletons. The sample comprised memory CD4+ T cells sorted from blood. Receptors originate from a man aged 18 to 29 in good health. CDR3s include the opening cysteine and the closing phenylalanine or tryptophan. Clone size, where shown, is once, few, many, or a class for clones that have expanded.

v_gene,abundance,CDR3aa
TRBV5-1,-,CASSLAGGANTGELFF
TRBV28,-,CASSSRTGILMNTEAFF
TRBV5-1,few,CASSLSGDNPPGYTF
TRBV18,-,CASSPPGGNAGRDEAFF
TRBV27,many,CASSFLGGLTDTQYF
TRBV2,-,CASREQGRANEKLFF
TRBV5-4,once,CASSLQQGGEQYF
TRBV5-6,-,CASSFLGSEGGYTF
TRBV7-2,-,CASSLAAGLYEKLFF
TRBV12-2,-,CASRLNISADRPSTDTQYF
TRBV4-1,-,CASSQDLADYNEQFF
TRBV18,once,CASSQDSYGYTF
TRBV2,-,CASSEGQGPYGYTF
TRBV6-1,-,CASSASGRKGDNEQFF
TRBV7-8,-,CASSLGQNNSPLHF
TRBV7-9,-,CASSPYKGGATEAFF
TRBV5-1,once,CASSSLGATSTDTQYF
TRBV2,-,CASSESGRADTQYF
TRBV13,-,CASSPGTGGGETQYF
TRBV28,-,CASSLSGVAAGYTF
TRBV7-9,-,CASSLTDNEQFF
TRBV6-5,-,CASSYGVAGRHGELFF
TRBV9,-,CASSVTGTSGNTIYF
TRBV5-5,-,CASSPWDEQYF
TRBV30,many,CALATGIRSPLHF
TRBV5-1,-,CASSLTLDYEQYF
TRBV28,-,CASSQQGEPYEQYF
TRBV7-2,once,CASSLGQGSTGELFF
TRBV20-1,-,CSARPWDEQFF
TRBV7-2,-,CASSLDPPGLNQPQHF
TRBV7-2,-,CASSLNFWVTGAETQYF
TRBV2,-,CASRDTGGTQYF
TRBV2,many,CASILMDTQYF
TRBV4-1,few,CASSQEARQGAGQPQHF
TRBV10-3,-,CAISESTPREVASGNTIYF
TRBV7-9,-,CASSLAEGRNEQFF
TRBV5-1,-,CASSHTTQNTGELFF
TRBV6-1,-,CASSGTGQGARQPQHF
TRBV25-1,-,CASSPHSVIEQFF
TRBV28,many,CASSPQSSYNSPLHF
TRBV5-1,-,CASSQKGGQSYNEQFF
TRBV6-1,-,CASSPSETQYF
TRBV6-6,-,CASSPRDSGGTEAFF
TRBV5-1,-,CASSLAEQGLYNEQFF
TRBV5-1,-,CASSEGQVSNTGELFF
TRBV20-1,many,CSAYRGSEQYF
TRBV5-1,-,CASSGQGSGELFF